This entry concerns a single T cell receptor beta chain. One entry per CDR3 protein results from TCRdb running MiXCR on the 5' RACE reads. The sample holds approximately 500,000 distinct CDR3 sequences; 20% to 25% are singletons and the top ten take 2.9%. Trimming stripped 3 bases from V and 4 bases from J, with 13 bases between. The CDR3 runs to 15 residues. The germline V gene encodes CDR1 SEHNR and CDR2 FQNEAQ (reference sequence). These data belong to a study of identical twins. These data were also filed under a second study, of T cells expressing NK-cell markers.

The sequenced sample consisted of CD4+ T cells sorted from blood. The sequence was collected from a woman between 18 and 30 years old in good health. V is TRBV7-9 and J is TRBJ2-1; D may be TRBD2 (5 bases). CDR3 amino acids: CASSLSGIVYNEQFF. The CDR3 bases are TGTGCCAGCAGCTTGTCGGGGATCGTATACAATGAGCAGTTCTTC.